This section outlines one T cell receptor beta chain sequence together with its context. Antigen: not known. PCR employed 60 Vbeta and 13 Jbeta primers. Here immunoSEQ multiplex PCR was the method, and the copy in TCRdb shows in-frame clones only, minus some. The repertoire table contains 110,000 to 150,000 clones. The V gene's germline CDR1 is SGDLS and CDR2 YYNGEE. The CDR3 spans 13 residues. The ends were cut back, 0 bases at V and 3 bases at J, with 5 bases in the middle. The sample is drawn from a study of cytomegalovirus exposure and HLA in healthy donors. Background on the study: Researchers found that under 90% of almost 400 genotyped donors fell within the Caucasian-associated ancestry cluster. Whole-study findings and limits: Some highly shared sequence variants likely arose as a pipeline artifact. As was reported, the classifier diagnosed cytomegalovirus status with high specificity and sensitivity.

V gene TRBV9 combines with J gene TRBJ2-3; D gene uncertain. This TCR came from a male donor in good health and CMV-seronegative. Sequenced input: PBMCs. CDR3 amino acids: CASSVETTDTQYF. CDR3 bases: TGTGCCAGCAGCGTAGAAACTACAGATACGCAGTATTTT.